Following are 7 T cell receptor beta chains from one sample sequenced in a study of shared clonotypes between healthy human individuals (dated by TCRdb to 2018 to 2020). For the CD8 naive samples, CD45RO-negative cells were positively selected for CCR7, yielding a CD45RA+CCR7+ population from which TemRA cells were excluded. The method was the immunoSEQ multiplex PCR assay. This immuneACCESS table, as held by TCRdb, lists in-frame sequences with V and J called but not all clones. Of the missing ones, under half trace to an unresolved V gene in checked studies; the others have no known cause. Present in this sample are some 2.1 million clones, just under 95% of which were seen just once. The top ten clonotypes cover over 1.5% of the sample. Sequencing was performed on naive CD8+ T cells from PBMCs. Read against the paper, the sample's cell subset or site label means: CD45RA+CCR7+. The receptors here all came from a man younger than 30 in good health. Some clones in this sample may be carry-over from other donors' samples.

V usage is TRBV11-3 and J usage is TRBJ2-2; tentative D call: TRBD2 (5 bases). The V and J ends lost 1 base and 5 bases respectively, with 11 bases between them. Germline CDR1 SGHNT, CDR2 YENEEA. The CDR3 is 15 amino acids. CDR3 in DNA: TGTGCCAGCAGCTTAGGGCGTCGAGGGACCGGGGAGCTGTTTTTT. Its translation: CASSLGRRGTGELFF.

Regarding this clone: The junction departs from germline at one end; a sequencing error may be responsible. V gene TRBV2 combines with J gene TRBJ1-4; weak D call: TRBD1 (5 bases). The germline V gene has CDR1 SNHLY and CDR2 FYNNEI. The CDR3 has 15 residues. CDR3: CASSEGEGANEKLFF. CDR3 DNA sequence: TGTGCCAGCAGCGAAGGGGAAGGGGCTAATGAAAAACTGTTTTTT.

This chain links TRBV5-8 with TRBJ2-1; TRBD1 matches at 8 bases. Looked up from germline, CDR1 is SGHTS and CDR2 is YDEGEE. There are 15 residues in the CDR3. The ends lost 4 bases at V and 7 bases at J; junction bases unmatched: 10. The CDR3 region has the DNA TGTGCCAGCAGCCTAGGACAGGGAGGACTGAATGAGCAGTTCTTC. Encoded protein: CASSLGQGGLNEQFF.

V gene TRBV6-5 combines with J gene TRBJ2-2; 8 bases are a match to TRBD1. Germline V gene sequence: CDR1 MNHEY, CDR2 SVGAGI. CDR3 size: 15 residues. The V and J ends lost 0 bases and 4 bases, in that order; junction bases with no gene match: 1. CDR3 region: CASSYSTGATGELFF. CDR3 DNA: TGTGCCAGCAGTTACTCGACAGGGGCCACCGGGGAGCTGTTTTTT.

The V and J genes are TRBV11-1 and TRBJ2-7; D not resolved. Trimming took 5 bases from V and 5 from J, leaving 19 bases between them. The CDR3 spans 15 residues. CDR1 SGHAT and CDR2 FQDESV come from the germline V gene (reference sequence). The CDR3 DNA sequence: TGTGCCAGCAGCCCCGAGCCAGGTCTGGCCCACGAGCAGTACTTC. Translating it yields CASSPEPGLAHEQYF. Complete variable domain (other parts from reference TRBV11-1 and TRBJ2-7): EAEVAQSPRYKITEKSQAVAFWCDPISGHATLYWYRQILGQGPELLVQFQDESVVDDSQLPKDRFSAERLKGVDSTLKIQPAELGDSAMYLCASSPEPGLAHEQYFGPGTRLTVT.

The V and J genes are TRBV11-2 and TRBJ1-3; D not resolved. V gave up 8 bases and J gave up 2 bases, with 10 bases separating them. The germline V gene has CDR1 SGHAT and CDR2 FQNNGV. The CDR3 runs to 13 residues. The DNA for the CDR3 is TGTGCCAGCGGTTATGGGGCTGGAAACACCATATATTTT. Its translation is CASGYGAGNTIYF.

The chain has TRBV28 and TRBJ1-4, with 9 bases fitting TRBD1. Germline V CDR1 and CDR2: MDHEN, SYDVKM. J gave up 7 bases and V 5 bases, and 8 bases lay outside the gene matches. The CDR3 extends over 15 amino acids. The CDR3 DNA reads as TGTGCCAGCAGTCCCCACAGGGGGCTTATTGAAAAACTGTTTTTT. Amino acids: CASSPHRGLIEKLFF.